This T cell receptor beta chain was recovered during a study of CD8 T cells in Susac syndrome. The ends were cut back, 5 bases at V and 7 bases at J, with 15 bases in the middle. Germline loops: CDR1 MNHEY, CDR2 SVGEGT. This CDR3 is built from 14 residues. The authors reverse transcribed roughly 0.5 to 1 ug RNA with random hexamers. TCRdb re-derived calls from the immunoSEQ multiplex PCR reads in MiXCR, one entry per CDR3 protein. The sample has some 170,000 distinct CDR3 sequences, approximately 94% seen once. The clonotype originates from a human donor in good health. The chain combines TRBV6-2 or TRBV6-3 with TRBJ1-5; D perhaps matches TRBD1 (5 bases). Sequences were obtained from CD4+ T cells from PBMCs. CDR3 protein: CASSKLRAQQPQHF. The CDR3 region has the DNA TGTGCCAGCAGTAAACTCAGGGCGCAACAGCCCCAGCATTTT.